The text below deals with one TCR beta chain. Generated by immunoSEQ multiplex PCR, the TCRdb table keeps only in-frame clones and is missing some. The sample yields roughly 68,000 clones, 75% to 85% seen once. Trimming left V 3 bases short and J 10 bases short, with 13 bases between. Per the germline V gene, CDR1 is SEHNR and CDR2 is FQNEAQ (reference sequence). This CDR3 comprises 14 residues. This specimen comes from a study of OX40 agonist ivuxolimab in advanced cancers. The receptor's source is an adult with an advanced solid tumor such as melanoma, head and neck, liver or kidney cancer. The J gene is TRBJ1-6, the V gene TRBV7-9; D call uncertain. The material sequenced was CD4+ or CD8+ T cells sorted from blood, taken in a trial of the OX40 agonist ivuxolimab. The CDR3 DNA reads TGTGCCAGCAGCTTGGTAGCCCTGAACTCACCCCTCCACTTT. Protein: CASSLVALNSPLHF.